The rows below give T cell receptor beta chains drawn from one sample of a study of T cells after yellow fever vaccination. A single record per CDR3 protein comes from TCRdb applying MiXCR to the 5' RACE reads. The sample carries around 67,000 distinct CDR3 sequences, 7.1% recorded once. Here the sequenced sample was CD8+ T cells sorted from PBMCs, taken 5 days after the first yellow fever vaccination. These receptors all come from a man between 18 and 35 years old who received the YFV17D yellow fever vaccine. The CDR3 runs from the conserved cysteine through the conserved F or W. A D gene is named only where the DNA matches it firmly. Size tells how often a clone was seen (once, few, many) or the class of an expanded clone, and some rows leave it out.

TRBV7-9	TRBJ1-4	many	-	CASSYPGRREKLFF	TGTGCCAGCAGCTATCCCGGACGGCGGGAAAAACTGTTTTTT
TRBV6-5	TRBJ2-2	few	-	CASSSSRGFTGELFF	TGTGCCAGCAGTTCTAGTCGGGGTTTCACCGGGGAGCTGTTTTTT
TRBV7-2	TRBJ1-2	few	-	CASSLVEAGVDGYTF	TGTGCCAGCAGCTTAGTCGAGGCAGGGGTAGATGGCTACACCTTC
TRBV7-2	TRBJ2-1	many	TRBD2	CASTTSGGLNEQFF	TGTGCCAGCACCACTAGCGGGGGGCTGAATGAGCAGTTCTTC
TRBV7-2	TRBJ2-7	-	TRBD1	CASSSRQGGSYEQYF	TGTGCCAGCAGCTCGCGACAGGGGGGTTCCTACGAGCAGTACTTC
TRBV7-9	TRBJ1-4	-	-	CASSLLPGEGATNEKLFF	TGTGCCAGCAGCTTACTGCCAGGGGAGGGGGCAACTAATGAAAAACTGTTTTTT
TRBV29-1	TRBJ1-1	many	-	CSVVRAGEAFF	TGCAGCGTTGTCCGGGCGGGTGAAGCTTTCTTT
TRBV5-1	TRBJ2-1	many	TRBD2	CASSLGVQLGGAYNEQFF	TGCGCCAGCAGCTTAGGGGTTCAGCTGGGGGGGGCCTACAATGAGCAGTTCTTC
TRBV5-1	TRBJ2-3	-	-	CTSSRLGDTHYF	TGCACCAGCAGCCGACTGGGAGATACGCACTATTTT
TRBV4-3	TRBJ2-7	-	-	CVSSQAQGRNEQYF	TGCGTCAGCAGCCAAGCTCAGGGTCGGAATGAGCAGTACTTC
TRBV5-1	TRBJ2-4	many	TRBD1	CASSVHMGQLEIAKNIQYF	TGCGCCAGCAGCGTCCATATGGGACAGCTAGAAATAGCCAAAAACATTCAGTACTTC
TRBV7-2	TRBJ1-1	few	-	CASSVTRVRAEAFF	TGTGCCAGCAGCGTAACCCGGGTGCGAGCTGAAGCTTTCTTT
TRBV4-2	TRBJ1-3	few	-	CASSQDLRSSGNTIYF	TGTGCCAGCAGCCAAGATCTCCGGTCCTCTGGAAACACCATATATTTT
TRBV9	TRBJ2-1	many	-	CASSASSYNEQFF	TGTGCCAGCAGCGCAAGCTCCTACAATGAGCAGTTCTTC
TRBV21-1	TRBJ1-1	many	-	CASSKSQGGNTEAFF	TGTGCCAGCAGCAAGTCACAGGGTGGGAACACTGAAGCTTTCTTT
TRBV7-2	TRBJ2-1	many	-	CASSPGQINEQFF	TGTGCCAGCAGCCCCGGACAAATCAATGAGCAGTTCTTC
TRBV10-3	TRBJ1-1	-	-	CAIRSPPMNTEAFF	TGTGCCATCAGGAGCCCCCCTATGAACACTGAAGCTTTCTTT
TRBV12-3/TRBV12-4	TRBJ1-1	few	-	CASSFPLGNTEAFF	TGTGCCAGCAGTTTCCCCCTAGGGAACACTGAAGCTTTCTTT
TRBV7-2	TRBJ1-5	few	-	CASSLGYLGNQPQHF	TGTGCCAGCAGCTTAGGGTACTTGGGAAATCAGCCCCAGCATTTT
TRBV29-1	TRBJ2-5	-	-	CSVEGQETQYF	TGCAGCGTTGAAGGGCAAGAGACCCAGTACTTC
TRBV14	TRBJ1-2	large	TRBD1	CASSGTGNYGYTF	TGTGCCAGCAGCGGGACAGGGAACTATGGCTACACCTTC
TRBV2	TRBJ2-3	few	TRBD2	CASRTSGGLDTQYF	TGTGCCAGCAGGACTAGCGGGGGTTTGGATACGCAGTATTTT
TRBV5-8	TRBJ2-1	few	TRBD2	CASSFGTSGEDEQFF	TGTGCCAGCAGCTTTGGGACTAGCGGGGAGGATGAGCAGTTCTTC
TRBV14	TRBJ2-1	many	-	CASSHSPGIEQFF	TGTGCCAGCAGCCATAGTCCGGGGATTGAGCAGTTCTTC
TRBV27	TRBJ1-5	-	TRBD1	CASSQGARTSVRVDQPQHF	TGTGCCAGCAGTCAGGGGGCGCGGACCAGCGTACGGGTGGATCAGCCCCAGCATTTT
TRBV19	TRBJ1-1	few	TRBD1	CASSTGTATEAFF	TGTGCCAGTAGTACCGGGACAGCCACTGAAGCTTTCTTT
TRBV19	TRBJ2-4	-	-	CASSMVASPGNIQYF	TGTGCCAGTAGTATGGTCGCAAGCCCGGGGAACATTCAGTACTTC
TRBV6-2/TRBV6-3	TRBJ1-2	-	-	CASSWWDTNNYGYTF	TGTGCCAGCAGCTGGTGGGACACCAATAACTATGGCTACACCTTC
TRBV4-3	TRBJ2-5	-	TRBD2	CDSSQELLAGQETQYF	TGCGACAGCAGCCAAGAGCTTCTAGCGGGCCAAGAGACCCAGTACTTC
TRBV20-1	TRBJ2-5	many	-	CSARKVGGLQETQYF	TGCAGTGCTAGAAAGGTGGGGGGACTCCAAGAGACCCAGTACTTC
TRBV27	TRBJ1-6	-	-	CASTGGNSPLHF	TGTGCCAGCACCGGGGGAAATTCACCCCTCCACTTT
TRBV6-1	TRBJ2-3	many	-	CASSISRISDTQYF	TGTGCCAGCAGTATAAGTAGGATCTCAGATACGCAGTATTTT
TRBV12-3/TRBV12-4	TRBJ2-7	few	TRBD2	CASGPSSGIYEQYF	TGTGCCAGTGGCCCCTCTAGCGGGATCTACGAGCAGTACTTC
TRBV6-5	TRBJ2-3	many	TRBD2	CASSYGTRVTDTQYF	TGTGCCAGCAGTTACGGGACTAGGGTCACAGATACGCAGTATTTT
TRBV7-3	TRBJ2-5	few	TRBD2	CASSLSGGAQETQYF	TGTGCCAGCAGCTTAAGCGGGGGGGCCCAAGAGACCCAGTACTTC
TRBV7-2	TRBJ2-2	many	-	CASSYMGWSGELFF	TGTGCCAGCAGCTACATGGGTTGGTCCGGGGAGCTGTTTTTT
TRBV29-1	TRBJ2-6	many	-	CSVVLSGANVLTF	TGCAGCGTTGTCCTCTCTGGGGCCAACGTCCTGACTTTC
TRBV12-3/TRBV12-4	TRBJ2-2	-	-	CASWTDTGELFF	TGTGCCAGCTGGACTGACACCGGGGAGCTGTTTTTT
TRBV11-2	TRBJ2-2	-	-	CASSLRRELFF	TGTGCCAGCAGCTTAAGGCGGGAGCTGTTTTTT